This T cell receptor (beta chain) comes out of a study of T cell changes during pregnancy in multiple sclerosis (dated by TCRdb to the late 2010s). General notes on the study: The study examined how the T cell repertoire changed over the course of pregnancy in women with multiple sclerosis.

Concerning this clone itself: The antigen it recognizes is unknown. There are no base qualities to consult, and no much larger clone falls within one base.

Library generation was performed with the immunoSEQ multiplex PCR assay. In its TCRdb copy, this immuneACCESS table keeps in-frame sequences only and misses some clones. Where compared with another copy, unresolved V genes explain less than half of these, and the others have no known cause. The sample includes about 57,000 clones, with roughly 93% observed a single time. The top ten constitute under 2% of the sample. The clonotype originates from a female donor with multiple sclerosis, enrolled in a pregnancy study. The sample was peripheral blood, taken after pregnancy.

CDR3 sequence: CASSQRRDRGTDTQYF. The sequence in DNA is TGTGCCAGCTCACAGCGCCGGGACAGGGGTACAGATACGCAGTATTTT. This chain is built from TRBV18 and TRBJ2-3; 10 bases in between match TRBD1. Trimming removed 4 bases from V and 3 bases from J; the gene matches leave 7 bases unexplained. The CDR3 measures 16 amino acids from cysteine to phenylalanine. CDR3 DNA only is kept here, 48 bases in frame from base 1. The germline V gene yields KGHSH for CDR1 and LQKENI for CDR2.